Listed below are T cell receptor beta chains from one sample, sequenced in a study of immune cell composition in non-small cell lung cancer. Produced via immunoSEQ multiplex PCR; TCRdb's table is partial and in-frame only. The sample includes more than 1,500 clones, 80% of them seen just once. Sequenced sample: lung tumor tissue. Every receptor here comes from a human donor with non-small cell lung cancer. The CDR3 runs from the conserved cysteine through the conserved F or W. D genes are given only for firm matches. A row's size may be missing; if present it is once, few, many or a size class.

D gene	V gene	J gene	clone size	CDR3 DNA	CDR3 protein
.	TRBV10-1	TRBJ2-1	.	TGCGCCAGCAGTGACATTAGCCCCAATGAGCAGTTCTTC	CASSDISPNEQFF
.	TRBV7-9	TRBJ2-5	.	TGTGCCAGCGGCCTACCCGGGGAGACCCAGTACTTC	CASGLPGETQYF
.	TRBV9	TRBJ1-3	few	TGTGCCAGCAGCGTATTACCAGGGCAAAGCTCTGGAAACACCATATATTTT	CASSVLPGQSSGNTIYF
.	TRBV7-3	TRBJ2-3	once	TGTGCCAGCAGCTTAAATCTGGGCAACCAGGATACGCAGTATTTT	CASSLNLGNQDTQYF
.	TRBV6-6	TRBJ2-7	hyperexpanded	TGTGCCAGCAGTTACGGGGGCAACGAGCAGTACTTC	CASSYGGNEQYF
.	TRBV19	TRBJ2-2	.	TGTGCCAGTAGTCCTTACACCGACACCGGGGAGCTGTTTTTT	CASSPYTDTGELFF
TRBD2	TRBV9	TRBJ2-3	.	TGTGCCAGCAGCTCCCTAGCGGGAGGGCCGACAGATACGCAGTATTTT	CASSSLAGGPTDTQYF
.	TRBV20-1	TRBJ2-7	.	TGCAGTGCTAGAGGGGGGCACGAGCAGTACTTC	CSARGGHEQYF
TRBD2	TRBV19	TRBJ2-3	.	TGTGCCAGTAAACTAGCGGGGAACCCTTCTAGCACAGATACGCAGTATTTT	CASKLAGNPSSTDTQYF
.	TRBV4-2	TRBJ1-2	.	TGTGCCAGCAGCCAAGAACCTCGACCGGAGTATGGCTACACCTTC	CASSQEPRPEYGYTF
TRBD1	TRBV5-1	TRBJ2-7	.	TGCGCCAGCAGCCAGGGACAGGGAAACGAGCAGTACTTC	CASSQGQGNEQYF
.	TRBV29-1	TRBJ2-1	.	TGCAGCGTTGAGAAGCAGGGTTCCTACAATGAGCAGTTCTTC	CSVEKQGSYNEQFF
TRBD2	TRBV10-3	TRBJ2-2	.	TGTGCCACCGTTCCGGGACTAGCGGGAAAAAATTCCGGGGAGCTGTTTTTT	CATVPGLAGKNSGELFF
TRBD1	TRBV7-7	TRBJ2-7	.	TGTGCCAGCACCCTTCTCAGGACAGGGGAAAAGGAGCAGTACTTC	CASTLLRTGEKEQYF
.	TRBV9	TRBJ2-5	.	TGTGCCAGCAGCCCCGTAGGAGGATCAGGCCAAGAGACCCAGTACTTC	CASSPVGGSGQETQYF
.	TRBV2	TRBJ2-1	once	TGTGCCAGCAGTGAGAGCTATGAGCAGTTCTTC	CASSESYEQFF
TRBD1	TRBV19	TRBJ2-2	once	TGTGCCAGTAACACAGGGGTTGGTGACACCGGGGAGCTGTTTTTT	CASNTGVGDTGELFF
TRBD2	TRBV15	TRBJ2-2	.	TGTGCCACCAGCAGAGCCCTTGGGGGAGGGTACACCGGGGAGCTGTTTTTT	CATSRALGGGYTGELFF
TRBD1	TRBV30	TRBJ2-2	.	TGTGCCTGGAGCTGGGGACAGCCTACCGGGGAGCTGTTTTTT	CAWSWGQPTGELFF
.	TRBV28	TRBJ1-1	.	TGTGCCAGCAGTTCTCCGACAGGCGTGAACACTGAAGCTTTCTTT	CASSSPTGVNTEAFF
TRBD1	TRBV27	TRBJ1-5	.	TGTGCCAGCAGTTTATCCCAGACAGGGGCCCAGCCCCAGCATTTT	CASSLSQTGAQPQHF
.	TRBV6-5	TRBJ2-2	.	TGTGCCAGCAGTTACAGGACAGTCGGGCCCACCGGGGAGCTGTTTTTT	CASSYRTVGPTGELFF
.	TRBV28	TRBJ2-1	.	TGTGCCAGCAGTTCCCCCCGCGTGGTGTTCTTC	CASSSPRVVFF
.	TRBV20-1	TRBJ2-7	.	TGCAGTGCGTCTGTTACAGCCGAGCAGTACTTC	CSASVTAEQYF
TRBD2	TRBV19	TRBJ2-1	.	TGTGCCAGTACCCAGGGACTAGCAGGAAATGAGCAGTTCTTC	CASTQGLAGNEQFF
TRBD2	TRBV9	TRBJ2-1	.	TGTGCCAGCACCCCTTTCCGGGAGGGGGGGAATGAGCAGTTCTTC	CASTPFREGGNEQFF
.	TRBV19	TRBJ2-1	once	TGTGCCGCATCCACGGTGCAGGATGAGCAGTTCTTC	CAASTVQDEQFF
.	TRBV29-1	TRBJ2-1	.	TGCAGCGTTGAGTCGGGTAGCTCCTACAATGAGCAGTTCTTC	CSVESGSSYNEQFF